The 2 T cell receptor beta chains below come from one sample, sequenced in a study of shared clonotypes between healthy human individuals. Repertoires were generated with immunoSEQ multiplex PCR, while TCRdb's copy carries only in-frame clones and drops some. The profile covers fewer than 400,000 clones, with around 74% appearing a single time and about a tenth taken by the ten largest. The sample comprised memory CD4+ T cells sorted from blood. Stated subset: CD45RA-negative fraction. All receptors come from a man aged 30 to 45 in good health.

The chain uses TRBV5-1 and TRBJ2-1; D gene uncertain. V lost 5 bases, J lost 8 bases, and 29 bases lay in between. The germline gives CDR1 SGHRS, CDR2 YFSETQ. This CDR3 has 18 residues. The CDR3: CASSQASIIIAANDEQFF. As DNA, the CDR3 is TGCGCCAGCAGTCAGGCCTCGATTATAATCGCCGCAAATGATGAGCAGTTCTTC. Based on the CDR3 plus reference TRBV5-1 and TRBJ2-1, the full variable domain is KAGVTQTPRYLIKTRGQQVTLSCSPISGHRSVSWYQQTPGQGLQFLFEYFSETQRNKGNFPGRFSGRQFSNSRSEMNVSTLELGDSALYLCASSQASIIIAANDEQFFGPGTRLTVL.

The rearrangement joins TRBV10-3 to TRBJ2-1; D ambiguous. The V and J ends lost 3 bases and 0 bases respectively, with 12 bases between them. Germline V gives CDR1 ENHRY, CDR2 SYGVKD. This CDR3 has 16 residues. CDR3 in amino acids: CAISDPAKSSYNEQFF. For the CDR3, the DNA is TGTGCCATCAGTGACCCCGCGAAAAGCTCCTACAATGAGCAGTTCTTC.